The 16 T cell receptor beta chains below were found in one sample sequenced in a study of Ad26.COV2.S vaccination and SARS-CoV-2 variants (dated by TCRdb to 2020 to 2023). To prepare the library, the immunoSEQ multiplex PCR assay was applied. TCRdb took this table from immuneACCESS and kept in-frame rearrangements with V and J called. Such tables lack part of the clones; where checked against another copy, unresolved V genes explain under half of the gap, and the rest is unexplained. This sample comprises approximately 300,000 clones, around 83% of them detected only once. 1.5% to 2.5% of the sample rests with the top ten. The sample's treatment or condition, from its label and the paper: roughly 19 received Ad26.COV2.S at low or high dose, single or two shots; five or six received placebo; per-sample allocation not given. For vaccine and placebo recipients, the sequenced repertoires came from samples collected on day 63 after the first injection.

Material: peripheral blood, obtained in a trial of Ad26.COV2.S vaccine versus placebo. The source of these receptors is a person between 18 and 59 years old who received the Ad26.COV2.S COVID-19 vaccine or a placebo.

The chain has TRBV9 and TRBJ2-3; TRBD1 matches at 9 bases. From germline, CDR1 is SGDLS and CDR2 YYNGEE. V was clipped by 0 bases and J by 6 bases; unmatched bases: 5. This CDR3 is 15 amino acids long. CDR3 coding DNA: TGTGCCAGCAGCGTAGCCGGACAGGGGTCGGATACGCAGTATTTT. Translating gives CASSVAGQGSDTQYF.

The genes are TRBV4-1 and TRBJ1-1, with no clear D. Trimming took 0 bases from V and 1 from J, leaving 12 bases between them. This CDR3 has 16 amino acids. The V gene's germline CDR1 is MGHRA and CDR2 YSYEKL. CDR3 DNA: TGCGCCAGCAGCCAAGATCGCTCGGGGAAGAACACTGAAGCTTTCTTT. It encodes CASSQDRSGKNTEAFF.

The chain couples TRBV5-1 to TRBJ2-7; 9 bases line up with TRBD1. The germline V gene encodes CDR1 SGHRS and CDR2 YFSETQ. This CDR3 is 13 amino acids long. The J segment lost 6 bases and the V segment lost 3 bases, leaving 4 bases of the junction unmatched. CDR3 in DNA: TGCGCCAGCAGCTCCGGGACAGGGTTCGAGCAGTACTTC. It codes for CASSSGTGFEQYF. Full variable domain (outside the CDR3, taken from reference TRBV5-1 and TRBJ2-7): KAGVTQTPRYLIKTRGQQVTLSCSPISGHRSVSWYQQTPGQGLQFLFEYFSETQRNKGNFPGRFSGRQFSNSRSEMNVSTLELGDSALYLCASSSGTGFEQYFGPGTRLTVT.

The rearrangement links TRBV10-3 to TRBJ2-5; the match to TRBD1 covers 8 bases. This CDR3 contains 14 residues. Trimming took 6 bases from V and 4 from J; bases not matched to a gene: 7. The germline V gene encodes CDR1 ENHRY and CDR2 SYGVKD. The CDR3 is CAIRRTGLTETQYF. The CDR3 DNA follows: TGTGCCATCAGGAGGACAGGGCTCACAGAGACCCAGTACTTC.

This clone was recorded a few times. Other nucleotide sequences from this sample produce the same CDR3. This chain connects TRBV12-3 or TRBV12-4 to TRBJ2-7; 10 bases agree with TRBD1. With 5 bases clipped from V and 6 bases from J, the junction kept 4 bases outside the gene matches. CDR3 length: 13 amino acids. The chain's CDR3 is CASSPGQGFEQYF. Here the CDR3 DNA reads TGTGCCAGCAGTCCGGGACAGGGGTTCGAGCAGTACTTC.

The chain links TRBV7-3 to TRBJ1-2, with 8 bases identical to TRBD1. The CDR3 contains 17 residues. The V gene's germline CDR1 is SGHTA and CDR2 FQGTGA. V lost 10 bases, J lost 1 base, and 17 bases stayed unmatched. CDR3 sequence reads: CATLTDSQGVGNYGYTF. For the CDR3, the DNA is TGTGCCACCCTTACTGACTCACAGGGGGTAGGTAACTATGGCTACACCTTC. Based on the CDR3 plus reference TRBV7-3 and TRBJ1-2, the full variable domain is GAGVSQTPSNKVTEKGKYVELRCDPISGHTALYWYRQSLGQGPEFLIYFQGTGAADDSGLPNDRFFAVRPEGSVSTLKIQRTERGDSAVYLCATLTDSQGVGNYGYTFGSGTRLTVV.

The CDR3 here is CASGLTGNTEAFF. CDR3 nucleotides: TGCGCCAGCGGTCTGACAGGGAACACTGAAGCTTTCTTT. The chain is built from TRBV10-1 and TRBJ1-1; the D gene is possibly TRBD1 (6 bases). Per germline, CDR1 WNHNN and CDR2 SYGVQD (reference sequence). Trimming took 8 bases from V and 1 from J, leaving 11 bases between them. The CDR3 spans 13 residues.

DNA of the CDR3: TGTGCCAGCAGCGCTGCCAGGGGTCCCCTCGTGACCTATAATTCACCCCTCCACTTT. Its translation: CASSAARGPLVTYNSPLHF. V gene TRBV6-2 or TRBV6-3 combines with J gene TRBJ1-6; possible D gene TRBD1, 6 bases. The V gene's germline CDR1 is MNHEY and CDR2 SVGEGT. The germline V and J ends were trimmed by 6 bases and 2 bases, with 23 bases remaining between them. This CDR3 is built from 19 residues.

This clone was seen just once. The chain carries TRBV11-2 and TRBJ1-5, with a possible D match to TRBD1 (5 bases). Germline V lookup: CDR1 SGHAT, CDR2 FQNNGV. The V gene lost 3 bases and the J gene lost 7 bases, with 10 bases spanning the gap. This CDR3 contains 13 residues. CDR3 loop: CASSFGRDQPQHF. As DNA, the CDR3 is TGTGCCAGCAGCTTCGGCAGGGACCAGCCCCAGCATTTT.

The chain links TRBV6-5 to TRBJ2-2; TRBD1 or TRBD2 may be the D gene (6 bases each). The germline CDR1 and CDR2 sequences are MNHEY and SVGAGI. This CDR3 comprises 16 residues. V was clipped by 2 bases and J by 4 bases, with 14 bases between them. The CDR3 loop reads CASSYRRGRATGELFF. Written as DNA, the CDR3 is TGTGCCAGCAGTTACCGCCGGGGGCGCGCCACCGGGGAGCTGTTTTTT.

Comment on this clone: This specimen includes other DNA sequences encoding the same CDR3. The V gene is TRBV6-5, the J gene TRBJ1-1; tentative D call: TRBD1 (5 bases). This CDR3 has 13 residues. CDR1 and CDR2 (germline): MNHEY, SVGAGI. V lost 0 bases to trimming and J lost 4 bases, with 6 bases between them. The CDR3: CASSYSRGTEAFF. The CDR3 coding sequence is TGTGCCAGCAGTTACTCGAGGGGCACTGAAGCTTTCTTT.

This chain links TRBV6-5 with TRBJ1-2, with D hard to call. The CDR3 covers 13 residues. V lost 8 bases, J lost 2 bases, and 12 bases lay in between. CDR1 is MNHEY and CDR2 is SVGAGI in the germline V gene. The CDR3 sequence is CASGQVLNYGYTF. The CDR3 coding sequence is TGTGCCAGCGGTCAGGTCCTCAACTATGGCTACACCTTC.

The chain is built from TRBV19 and TRBJ2-1, with D maybe TRBD2 (5 bases). This CDR3 has 13 residues. Germline V gene sequence: CDR1 LNHDA, CDR2 SQIVND (reference sequence). Trimming removed 7 bases at V and 1 base at J, with 8 bases between. The DNA of the CDR3 is TGTGCCAGTATAGCGCCTTCCTACAATGAGCAGTTCTTC. Translated: CASIAPSYNEQFF.

V gene TRBV7-2 combines with J gene TRBJ2-1; D unclear. V was shortened by 1 base and J by 15 bases, with 16 bases between the two germline ends. The CDR3 spans 13 residues. Germline V gene data show CDR1 as SGHTA and CDR2 as FQGNSA. CDR3 protein: CASSLEAFLVGFF. The CDR3 bases are TGTGCCAGCAGCTTAGAAGCCTTCCTAGTAGGGTTCTTC. Full variable domain (outside the CDR3, taken from reference TRBV7-2 and TRBJ2-1): GAGVSQSPSNKVTEKGKDVELRCDPISGHTALYWYRQSLGQGLEFLIYFQGNSAPDKSGLPSDRFSAERTGGSVSTLTIQRTQQEDSAVYLCASSLEAFLVGFFGPGTRLTVL.

The J gene is TRBJ1-4, the V gene TRBV5-1; 9 bases match TRBD1. CDR3 length: 18 residues. Germline loops: CDR1 SGHRS, CDR2 YFSETQ. The trim removed 1 base at V and 5 bases at J, leaving 12 bases unmatched. CDR3 protein: CASSLSGTGLRQNEKLFF. The CDR3 nucleotides are TGCGCCAGCAGCTTGTCGGGGACAGGGCTCCGTCAAAATGAAAAACTGTTTTTT.

V is TRBV30 and J is TRBJ2-2; the D is unclear. CDR3 size: 16 residues. Trimming stripped 4 bases from V and 6 bases from J, with 21 bases between. Germline V gene lookup returns CDR1 GTSNPN and CDR2 SVGIG (reference sequence). This chain's CDR3 is CAWISTTVPRPGELFF. CDR3 bases: TGTGCCTGGATTTCTACGACCGTACCGCGTCCCGGGGAGCTGTTTTTT.